The 21 T cell receptor beta chains below were found in one sample sequenced in a study of T cells in Graves' hyperthyroidism and ophthalmopathy. Amplification of TCR beta CDR3 regions was performed using RNA transcripts as template. The study used the HTBI primer set for a first-round RT-PCR of the TCR CDR3. TCRdb used MiXCR to reprocess the multiplex PCR reads, holding one entry per CDR3 protein. The sample shows 550,000 to 700,000 distinct CDR3 sequences, roughly 50% of them seen only once. The sequenced material came from peripheral blood or thyroid tissue (not recorded which). The origin of the receptors is an adult woman with Graves' disease, either hyperthyroidism or ophthalmopathy (not recorded which).

This clonotype was counted at least ten times. The rearrangement links TRBV19 to TRBJ1-2; no clear D. V dropped 6 bases and J dropped 6 bases, with 11 bases sitting between them. The CDR3 extends over 12 amino acids. Looked up from germline, CDR1 is LNHDA and CDR2 is SQIVND (reference sequence). The DNA for the CDR3 is TGTGCCAGTAGCTGGGAAAGTGATGGCTACACCTTC. Translating it yields CASSWESDGYTF.

The chain couples TRBV28 to TRBJ2-5, with 7 bases identical to TRBD2. This CDR3 is built from 14 residues. The germline V gene encodes CDR1 MDHEN and CDR2 SYDVKM. V was clipped by 5 bases and J by 1 base; unmatched bases: 4. CDR3 protein: CASSLAATQETQYF. CDR3 sequence (DNA): TGTGCCAGCAGTCTAGCGGCCACCCAAGAGACCCAGTACTTC. Supplemented by reference TRBV28 and TRBJ2-5, the full variable domain reads DVKVTQSSRYLVKRTGEKVFLECVQDMDHENMFWYRQDPGLGLRLIYFSYDVKMKEKGDIPEGYSVSREKKERFSLILESASTNQTSMYLCASSLAATQETQYFGPGTRLLVL.

Many counts were recorded for this clonotype. The V and J genes are TRBV19 and TRBJ1-1; D gene ambiguous. Germline values: CDR1 LNHDA, CDR2 SQIVND (reference sequence). Deletions cut 4 bases from V and 0 bases from J, with 12 bases between. This CDR3 has 15 amino acids. The CDR3 spells CASSRSPTMNTEAFF. CDR3 nucleotides: TGTGCCAGTAGTAGATCCCCCACCATGAACACTGAAGCTTTCTTT.

V and J are TRBV29-1 and TRBJ1-2, with D tentatively TRBD1 (6 bases). Trimming took 2 bases from V and 6 from J, leaving 19 bases between them. Per germline, CDR1 SQVTM and CDR2 ANQGSEA. The CDR3 covers 15 residues. Here the CDR3 DNA reads TGCAGCGTTGAACTAGCAGGGGACGGGTACGATGGCTACACCTTC. Amino acid sequence: CSVELAGDGYDGYTF.

V is TRBV12-3 or TRBV12-4 and J is TRBJ1-4; possible D gene TRBD1, 5 bases. V gave up 2 bases and J gave up 0 bases, with 13 bases separating them. This CDR3 spans 17 amino acids. The CDR3 sequence: CASSLKAATATNEKLFF. The CDR3 DNA reads as TGTGCCAGCAGTTTAAAAGCAGCGACAGCAACTAATGAAAAACTGTTTTTT.

Only one count was recorded for this clonotype. The chain recombines TRBV12-3 or TRBV12-4 with TRBJ1-1; D gene uncertain. Trimming left V 5 bases short and J 11 bases short, with 24 bases between. This CDR3 comprises 15 residues. CDR3 DNA sequence: TGTGCCAGCAGTCTATTAGCGGGAGACGACACCGGGGCTTTCTTT. Encoded protein: CASSLLAGDDTGAFF.

In this sample, this clonotype turned up many times. The chain uses TRBV10-3 and TRBJ1-5, with unresolved D. CDR3 length: 14 residues. The germline CDR1 and CDR2 sequences are ENHRY and SYGVKD. V lost 0 bases and J lost 6, with 9 bases in between. The CDR3 reads CAISESLGIQPQHF. In DNA, the CDR3 is TGTGCCATCAGTGAGTCTCTTGGGATTCAGCCCCAGCATTTT.

With respect to this clonotype: The final CDR3 position lacks the conserved phenylalanine or tryptophan, pointing to a likely read error. The DNA is left out, because the CDR3 cannot be placed on it with certainty; the CDR3 is given as TCRdb lists it. The V gene is TRBV12-3 or TRBV12-4, the J gene TRBJ2-7; TRBD1, the table's D call, lacks a check against the DNA. Counting both end residues, the CDR3 totals 9 amino acids. The CDR3 region is CASSLSGGR.

The rearrangement uses TRBV29-1 and TRBJ2-5, with TRBD1 identical over 9 bases. The CDR3 extends over 14 amino acids. Unmatched junction bases numbered 5, after V lost 3 bases and J lost 3 bases. In germline, CDR1 is SQVTM, CDR2 ANQGSEA. CDR3: CSVDRDRVKETQYF. In DNA form, the CDR3 reads TGCAGCGTTGACCGGGACAGGGTAAAAGAGACCCAGTACTTC.

A single count supports this clonotype. J is TRBJ1-2 and V is TRBV11-2; no clear D. V lost 10 bases and J lost 6, with 15 bases in between. This CDR3 has 12 residues. The germline V gene encodes CDR1 SGHAT and CDR2 FQNNGV. The CDR3 here is CATQSGRDGYTF. The CDR3, as DNA: TGTGCCACACAGTCCGGTAGAGATGGCTACACCTTC.

The V call is TRBV25-1, the J call TRBJ2-3; 12 bases are shared with TRBD2. With V trimmed by 2 bases and J by 8 bases, 2 bases remained unmatched. Germline V gene data show CDR1 as MGHDK and CDR2 as SYGVNS. The CDR3 runs 14 residues. CDR3 sequence (DNA): TGTGCCAGCAGTGAACTACTAGCGGGAGGTACGCAGTATTTT. Residues: CASSELLAGGTQYF.

As DNA, the CDR3 is TGTGCCAGCAGTTTAATAGTGAGAGAGGGGACCCAGTACTTC. Protein product: CASSLIVREGTQYF. The gene calls are TRBV12-3 or TRBV12-4 and TRBJ2-5, with D tentatively TRBD2 (5 bases). This CDR3 is built from 14 residues. The V end lost 2 bases, the J end lost 7 bases, and 14 bases lay between the germline ends.

The table lists this clonotype with many counts. This rearrangement joins TRBV7-9 to TRBJ2-6, with D unclear. Germline assignment: CDR1 SEHNR and CDR2 FQNEAQ (reference sequence). This CDR3 is built from 14 residues. Trimming left V 5 bases short and J 0 bases short, with 5 bases between. In DNA form, the CDR3 reads TGTGCCAGCAGCCTGATCTCTGGGGCCAACGTCCTGACTTTC. Translated, it gives CASSLISGANVLTF.

With regard to this clonotype: A read error may account for a junction end that differs from germline. The chain uses TRBV7-9 and TRBJ1-3, with D perhaps TRBD1 (6 bases). CDR3 size: 18 residues. CDR1 and CDR2 from the germline V gene are SEHNR and FQNEAQ (reference sequence). DNA for the CDR3: TGTGCCAGCAGCTTAGGGACAGCGCGATGGGTCTCTGGAAGCACCATATATTTT. This gives the protein CASSLGTARWVSGSTIYF.

This clonotype has ten or more counts. V usage is TRBV5-6 and J usage is TRBJ2-7; D unclear. CDR1 is SGHDT and CDR2 is YYEEEE in the germline V gene. This CDR3 comprises 14 residues. V was clipped by 3 bases and J by 3 bases, with 13 bases between them. CDR3 sequence: CASSSTDRFYEQYF. As DNA, the CDR3 is TGTGCCAGCAGCTCGACCGATCGGTTCTACGAGCAGTACTTC.

The rearrangement joins TRBV5-1 to TRBJ2-5; 7 nucleotides agree with TRBD2. Trimming took 6 bases from V and 5 from J; bases not matched to a gene: 16. The CDR3 is made up of 16 amino acids. Germline V lookup: CDR1 SGHRS, CDR2 YFSETQ. Here the CDR3 DNA reads TGCGCCAGCAACATAGGGGCCCTAGCGGTTACGGAGACCCAGTACTTC. This codes for CASNIGALAVTETQYF.

The chain is built from TRBV15 and TRBJ1-2; a weak D match, TRBD1 (5 bases). Germline CDR1 is LNHNV and CDR2 is YYDKDF (reference sequence). Trimming stripped 3 bases from V and 7 bases from J, with 15 bases between. The CDR3 is made up of 14 amino acids. The CDR3 here is CATSSLGHWGGYTF. The CDR3 nucleotides are TGTGCCACCAGCAGCCTCGGACACTGGGGTGGCTACACCTTC. Filled out from reference TRBV15 and TRBJ1-2, the complete variable domain reads DAMVIQNPRYQVTQFGKPVTLSCSQTLNHNVMYWYQQKSSQAPKLLFHYYDKDFNNEADTPDNFQSRRPNTSFCFLDIRSPGLGDTAMYLCATSSLGHWGGYTFGSGTRLTVV.

The sample holds many counts of this clonotype. The chain is built from TRBV6-5 and TRBJ1-2; D remains unclear. The CDR3 spans 12 residues. Trimming removed 11 bases from V and 2 bases from J, with 12 bases in between. Germline values: CDR1 MNHEY, CDR2 SVGAGI. Written as DNA, the CDR3 is TGTGCCGCCGCCGGGATCAACTATGGCTACACCTTC. Its protein is CAAAGINYGYTF.

The rearrangement joins TRBV12-3 or TRBV12-4 to TRBJ1-5; 8 positions match TRBD1. This CDR3 has 15 residues. With 5 bases clipped from V and 2 bases from J, the junction kept 5 bases outside the gene matches. CDR3 nucleotide sequence: TGTGCCAGCAGTGATGACAGGGGTGGCAATCAGCCCCAGCATTTT. Translation gives CASSDDRGGNQPQHF.

In its sample, this clonotype was seen once. The chain's CDR3 is CSVRAGLGELFF. The CDR3 DNA sequence: TGCAGCGTTAGGGCCGGGCTCGGGGAGCTGTTTTTT. This chain joins TRBV29-1 and TRBJ2-2; D is unclear. The CDR3 extends over 12 amino acids. Trimming pared 5 bases from V and 7 bases from J, leaving 11 bases between. Germline V CDR1 and CDR2: SQVTM, ANQGSEA.

With regard to this clonotype: Mismatch with germline at one junction end may stem from a read error. The V call is TRBV7-7, the J call TRBJ2-5; 11 positions agree with TRBD2. Germline-derived CDR1 and CDR2 are SSHAT and FNYEAQ (reference sequence). The CDR3 runs to 15 residues. The chain's CDR3 is CASSITSGGQETQYF. Here the CDR3 DNA reads TGTGCTAGCAGCATAACTAGCGGGGGCCAAGAGACCCAGTACTTC.